The 10 T cell receptor beta chains in this list originate from one sample, sequenced in a study of blood T cell repertoires in COVID-19 (TCRdb year 2020). The library was built by means of the immunoSEQ multiplex PCR assay. TCRdb carries this immuneACCESS record with in-frame sequences only. Its versions omit some clonotypes, under half of them owing to an unresolved V gene in the studies checked, with the rest unexplained. The table for this sample lists around 250,000 clones; roughly 80% of them were counted only once. The ten largest clones take up 3.4% of the sample. Sequencing was carried out using peripheral blood. These receptors were taken from a woman under 30 with acute or convalescent COVID-19.

This clone was detected a few times. V is TRBV24-1 and J is TRBJ2-1; maybe TRBD2 (6 bases). Germline CDR1 and CDR2: KGHDR and SFDVKD. The V and J ends lost 7 bases and 0 bases respectively, with 12 bases between them. This CDR3 has 15 residues. The CDR3 protein is CATRGAGSSYNEQFF. The CDR3 bases are TGTGCCACCAGGGGTGCGGGAAGCTCCTACAATGAGCAGTTCTTC.

V usage is TRBV3-1 (or the pseudogene TRBV3-2) and J usage is TRBJ2-2; 11 bases match TRBD2. Germline lookup yields CDR1 LGHDT and CDR2 YNNKEL (reference sequence). The CDR3 loop spans 16 amino acids. V was pared by 4 bases and J by 5 bases, with 6 bases of the junction left unmatched. The CDR3 sequence is CASSPGLAGGTGELFF. DNA of the CDR3: TGTGCCAGCAGCCCAGGTCTAGCGGGAGGAACCGGGGAGCTGTTTTTT.

The count of this clone is one. V gene TRBV28 combines with J gene TRBJ2-1; D ambiguous. V was cut by 2 bases and J by 0 bases, with 8 bases left in between. CDR3 length: 15 amino acids. Germline V gives CDR1 MDHEN, CDR2 SYDVKM. CDR3 nucleotide sequence: TGTGCCAGCAGTTTAGGCACAGTCTCCTACAATGAGCAGTTCTTC. Amino acid sequence: CASSLGTVSYNEQFF.

This chain connects TRBV18 to TRBJ2-5; D remains unclear. CDR1 KGHSH and CDR2 LQKENI come from the germline V gene. V lost 2 bases to trimming and J lost 2 bases, with 6 bases between them. There are 13 residues in the CDR3. CDR3 amino acids: CASSPWQQETQYF. CDR3 DNA sequence: TGTGCCAGCTCACCATGGCAGCAAGAGACCCAGTACTTC.

The chain employs TRBV18 and TRBJ2-3; TRBD2 matches 7 bases. The CDR3 is made up of 15 amino acids. Germline assignment: CDR1 KGHSH and CDR2 LQKENI. The ends lost 2 bases at V and 4 bases at J; junction bases unmatched: 6. The CDR3 is CASSPAGEGPDTQYF. The CDR3 coding sequence is TGTGCCAGCTCACCAGCGGGAGAGGGCCCAGATACGCAGTATTTT.

The rearrangement uses TRBV27 and TRBJ2-2, with 8 nucleotides matching TRBD2. This CDR3 is built from 16 residues. After removal of 2 bases from V and 1 base from J, the junction contained 3 bases not matched to a gene. The germline CDR1 and CDR2 sequences are MNHEY and SMNVEV (reference sequence). For the CDR3, the DNA is TGTGCCAGCAGTTTAAAAGCGGGAGTGAACACCGGGGAGCTGTTTTTT. Its protein is CASSLKAGVNTGELFF.

This chain connects TRBV19 to TRBJ1-2; D not resolved. Between the trimmed V and J ends, which lost 3 bases and 2 bases, there was a span of 10 bases. The germline V gene has CDR1 LNHDA and CDR2 SQIVND (reference sequence). This CDR3 comprises 14 residues. The CDR3 nucleotides read TGTGCCAGTAGTATTTCCGGTCCGAACTATGGCTACACCTTC. Translated: CASSISGPNYGYTF. Together with reference TRBV19 and TRBJ1-2, the CDR3 gives the full variable domain: DGGITQSPKYLFRKEGQNVTLSCEQNLNHDAMYWYRQDPGQGLRLIYYSQIVNDFQKGDIAEGYSVSREKKESFPLTVTSAQKNPTAFYLCASSISGPNYGYTFGSGTRLTVV.

The chain links TRBV21-1 to TRBJ2-7; TRBD2 is taken as the D call from the table, unchecked against the DNA. TRBV21-1 is reported as a pseudogene. The CDR3 is made up of 12 amino acids. Here the CDR3 reads CASIKTADEQYF. CDR3 nucleotides: TGTGCCAGCATCAAAACGGCGGACGAGCAGTACTTC.

V and J are TRBV7-2 and TRBJ1-5; 7 bases agree with TRBD1. Germline lookup yields CDR1 SGHTA and CDR2 FQGNSA. The V and J ends lost 1 base and 3 bases, in that order; junction bases with no gene match: 6. This CDR3 region has 16 residues. The CDR3: CASSLGAGTDNQPQHF. CDR3 in DNA: TGTGCCAGCAGCTTAGGTGCCGGGACAGACAATCAGCCCCAGCATTTT. Using reference TRBV7-2 and TRBJ1-5 for the parts outside the CDR3, the full variable domain is GAGVSQSPSNKVTEKGKDVELRCDPISGHTALYWYRQSLGQGLEFLIYFQGNSAPDKSGLPSDRFSAERTGGSVSTLTIQRTQQEDSAVYLCASSLGAGTDNQPQHFGDGTRLSIL.

V usage is TRBV28 and J usage is TRBJ2-3; D is unclear. V was clipped by 6 bases and J by 6 bases, with 16 bases between them. This CDR3 contains 14 residues. Germline V gives CDR1 MDHEN, CDR2 SYDVKM. The CDR3 loop is CASRSYDQRDTQYF. CDR3 DNA sequence: TGTGCCAGCAGAAGTTACGACCAGCGTGATACGCAGTATTTT.